The clone carrying this T cell receptor (beta chain) was seen more than once but under ten times. Its antigen is as yet unknown. The sample belongs to a study of cytomegalovirus exposure and HLA in healthy donors. This CDR3 has 16 amino acids. V lost 6 bases, J lost 0 bases, and 14 bases lay in between. The germline gives CDR1 SGHVS, CDR2 FNYEAQ. This PCR relied on a set of 60 Vbeta primers and 13 Jbeta primers. TCRdb keeps only in-frame clones here, not all; method: immunoSEQ multiplex PCR. The sample includes over 150,000 clones, 60% to 85% seen only once; the top ten take roughly 4%. Healthy individuals who donated bone marrow served as the donors. At the time of sampling, donors were nominally healthy, though unrecorded immune exposures were likely. Study results and limitations: In a later analysis, the majority of CMV-associated beta chains seemingly showed HLA restriction.

The chain carries TRBV7-6 and TRBJ2-2, with D possibly matching TRBD2 (5 bases). The clonotype originates from a middle-aged woman in good health and CMV-seronegative. The sample comprised PBMCs. CDR3 coding DNA: TGTGCCAGCAGTAAAATGGAGGCAGCGAACACCGGGGAGCTGTTTTTT. Its protein is CASSKMEAANTGELFF. Full variable domain (missing parts from reference TRBV7-6 and TRBJ2-2): GAGVSQSPRYKVTKRGQDVALRCDPISGHVSLYWYRQALGQGPEFLTYFNYEAQQDKSGLPNDRFSAERPEGSISTLTIQRTEQRDSAMYRCASSKMEAANTGELFFGEGSRLTVL.